This T cell receptor beta chain was captured in a study of T-cell reconstitution after alpha-beta-depleted transplantation in children (dated by TCRdb to about 2016). For the study in its entirety: Using TCR repertoire profiling, the study followed T-cell immune reconstitution in a quantitative way in children after TCRalphabeta/CD19-depleted allogeneic hematopoietic cell transplantation. Here is what the overall study found, with its caveats: Hyperexpanded clone frequencies declined over subsequent months; after one year, T-cell counts and TCRbeta diversity were mostly attributed to newly produced T cells. In some patients, the high TCRbeta diversity seen at day 60 was put down to recipient T cells and intrathymic progenitors that had survived conditioning. Apparently early alphabetaT-cell count recovery about two months after transplant reportedly relied on only several hundred rapidly expanded clones derived from non-depleted graft cells.

The method was PCR. The data were produced on an Illumina HiSeq 2500. TCR libraries were prepared with molecular barcoding, using unique molecular identifiers to normalize TCRbeta repertoire quantification. Starting from the raw public reads, TCRdb applied fastp trimming at Q25, assembled clones with MiXCR and retained in-frame beta chains. One record per CDR3 amino acid sequence lists the most common genes and DNA. The sample contains 530,000 or so distinct CDR3 sequences, 20% to 30% of them found a single time. The ten largest account for around a third of the sample. Comments on this clonotype: The specificity of this receptor is unknown. Base qualities are not at hand, and no much larger clone is one base apart.

Read against the paper, the sample's treatment or condition label means: allogeneic hematopoietic cell transplantation with graft depleted of TCRalphabeta T cells and CD19 B cells. Transplant recipients were children who received TCRalphabeta/CD19-depleted allogeneic hematopoietic cell grafts. This receptor was taken from a boy under three years old with Wiskott-Aldrich syndrome, due to receive a stem cell transplant. The sample in question was PBMCs, obtained before TCRalphabeta/CD19-depleted stem cell transplant.

The CDR3 region reads CASSSRRQGPNTEAFF. In nucleotides, the sequence is TGTGCCAGCAGTTCACGGAGACAGGGCCCGAACACTGAAGCTTTCTTT. The chain uses TRBV12-3 or TRBV12-4 and TRBJ1-1, with 7 bases aligning to TRBD1. The junction shows trimming of 4 bases on V and 1 base on J, and the gene matches do not reach 9 bases of it. Including the terminal cysteine and phenylalanine, the CDR3 comprises 16 residues. The DNA shown is the 48-base CDR3, in frame from base 1.